The 27 T cell receptor beta chains presented below share a single source sample, sequenced in a study of cytomegalovirus exposure and HLA in healthy donors. Use of 60 Vbeta and 13 Jbeta primers characterized the PCR. Assay: immunoSEQ multiplex PCR; the TCRdb copy retains only in-frame clones and omits some. Of about 98,000 clones listed, about 83% are singletons. The sample taken for sequencing was PBMCs. The receptors were gathered from a man in his 60s in good health and CMV-seropositive.

The rearrangement uses TRBV11-3 and TRBJ1-1; D not certain. Trimming pared 3 bases from V and 1 base from J, leaving 6 bases between. CDR3 length: 13 residues. CDR1 and CDR2 (germline): SGHNT, YENEEA. In DNA form, the CDR3 reads TGTGCCAGCAGCTTGCGGCGGAACACTGAAGCTTTCTTT. It translates to CASSLRRNTEAFF.

This clone was recorded only once. The V and J genes are TRBV6-6 and TRBJ1-2, with 10 bases fitting TRBD1. V shed 2 bases and J 6 bases; nucleotides not matched to a gene: 3. This CDR3 has 14 residues. CDR1 MNHNY and CDR2 SVGAGI come from the germline V gene (reference sequence). The CDR3 is CASSYRTGGNGYTF. The CDR3 coding sequence is TGTGCCAGCAGTTACAGGACAGGGGGGAATGGCTACACCTTC.

The CDR3 sequence: CASSSWTSGGAEETQYF. In DNA form, the CDR3 reads TGTGCCAGCAGCTCCTGGACTAGCGGGGGGGCGGAGGAGACCCAGTACTTC. The chain employs TRBV13 and TRBJ2-5; TRBD2 aligns across 15 bases. V trimming: 4 bases; J trimming: 5 bases; junction bases outside the gene matches: 8. The V gene's germline CDR1 is PRHDT and CDR2 FYEKMQ (reference sequence). The CDR3 length is 17 residues.

The chain joins TRBV25-1 to TRBJ2-2; 15 bases fit TRBD2. There are 17 residues in the CDR3. Germline loops: CDR1 MGHDK, CDR2 SYGVNS. V shed 4 bases, J shed 5 bases, and the junction held 5 bases outside the gene matches. The chain's CDR3 is CASSGTSGGVGTGELFF. The CDR3 region has the DNA TGTGCCAGCAGTGGGACTAGCGGGGGGGTTGGTACCGGGGAGCTGTTTTTT.

The chain couples TRBV11-2 to TRBJ2-3; weak D call: TRBD1 (6 bases). The CDR3 runs 16 residues. The V end was cut by 1 base, the J end by 2 bases, with 13 bases between. Looked up from germline, CDR1 is SGHAT and CDR2 is FQNNGV. CDR3 nucleotide sequence: TGTGCCAGCAGCTTAGGGACAGTATCTATCACAGATACGCAGTATTTT. This translates into CASSLGTVSITDTQYF.

The V and J genes are TRBV10-2 and TRBJ2-7, with TRBD2 matching over 8 bases. CDR3 length equals 15 residues. Trimming cost V 1 base and J 4 bases; bases outside gene matches: 6. Germline assignment: CDR1 WSHSY and CDR2 SAAADI. The DNA of the CDR3 is TGCGCCAGCAGTGAGTGGGGCGGGGGGCCGTACGAGCAGTACTTC. It encodes CASSEWGGGPYEQYF.

This chain uses TRBV5-1 with TRBJ1-2; 9 nucleotides line up with TRBD1. J gave up 4 bases and V 0 bases, and 4 bases lay outside the gene matches. The germline V gene encodes CDR1 SGHRS and CDR2 YFSETQ. The length of the CDR3 is 15 residues. The CDR3 region has the DNA TGCGCCAGCAGCTTGGCGGACAGGGGCCTCTATGGCTACACCTTC. It is translated as CASSLADRGLYGYTF.

Details on this clone: The junction and the germline gene differ at one end; a read error may be behind it. The chain has TRBV7-7 and TRBJ2-3; TRBD2 matches at 15 bases. The germline CDR1 and CDR2 sequences are SSHAT and FNYEAQ (reference sequence). This CDR3 region has 14 residues. Written as DNA, the CDR3 is TGTGCTAGCAGCTCGGGACTAGCGGGGGGTACGCAGTATTTT. Encoded protein: CASSSGLAGGTQYF.

This rearrangement joins TRBV9 to TRBJ2-3; 9 bases map to TRBD2. The germline V gene has CDR1 SGDLS and CDR2 YYNGEE. The CDR3 length is 16 residues. V was pared by 0 bases and J by 2 bases, with 4 bases of the junction left unmatched. Here the CDR3 reads CASSVGGGGATDTQYF. CDR3 nucleotides: TGTGCCAGCAGCGTAGGTGGCGGGGGGGCCACAGATACGCAGTATTTT.

This clone appeared once. The chain recombines TRBV7-6 with TRBJ1-5, with TRBD1 identical over 9 bases. The ends lost 1 base at V and 7 bases at J; junction bases unmatched: 5. The CDR3 totals 15 residues. CDR1 and CDR2 from the germline V gene are SGHVS and FNYEAQ. The CDR3 loop is CASSLGTGVGQPQHF. The CDR3 nucleotides read TGTGCCAGCAGCTTAGGGACAGGGGTGGGCCAGCCCCAGCATTTT.

The chain has TRBV6-9 and TRBJ2-2, with 7 bases matching TRBD1. The CDR3 is 16 amino acids. After removal of 4 bases from V and 4 bases from J, the junction contained 9 bases not matched to a gene. The V gene's germline CDR1 is MNHGY and CDR2 SVAAGI. This CDR3 reads CASSFPSHRGTGELFF. CDR3 nucleotides: TGTGCCAGCAGTTTCCCTTCCCACAGGGGCACCGGGGAGCTGTTTTTT.

The chain uses TRBV7-2 and TRBJ2-2; 14 nucleotides match TRBD2. CDR3 length equals 15 residues. J lost 8 bases, V lost 5 bases, and 4 bases had no gene match. Germline CDR1 SGHTA, CDR2 FQGNSA. CDR3 sequence: CASSPTSGGGGELFF. CDR3 DNA sequence: TGTGCCAGCAGCCCGACTAGCGGGGGGGGTGGGGAGCTGTTTTTT.

There are a few counts of this clone. This chain connects TRBV7-9 to TRBJ1-4; possible D gene TRBD1, 5 bases. Between the trimmed V and J ends, which lost 10 bases and 5 bases, there was a span of 14 bases. Germline values: CDR1 SEHNR, CDR2 FQNEAQ (reference sequence). This CDR3 spans 13 amino acids. The CDR3 loop is CATGGAGNEKLFF. CDR3 coding DNA: TGTGCCACCGGTGGGGCAGGGAATGAAAAACTGTTTTTT.

This chain connects TRBV18 to TRBJ1-5; D not resolved. V lost 2 bases and J lost 7, with 12 bases in between. Germline loops: CDR1 KGHSH, CDR2 LQKENI. The CDR3 covers 14 residues. The DNA of the CDR3 is TGTGCCAGCTCACCAAACGTCGGAGGCCAGCCCCAGCATTTT. This gives the protein CASSPNVGGQPQHF. Full variable domain (missing parts from reference TRBV18 and TRBJ1-5): NAGVMQNPRHLVRRRGQEARLRCSPMKGHSHVYWYRQLPEEGLKFMVYLQKENIIDESGMPKERFSAEFPKEGPSILRIQQVVRGDSAAYFCASSPNVGGQPQHFGDGTRLSIL.

The chain links TRBV28 to TRBJ2-7; 9 nucleotides agree with TRBD1. V was pared by 6 bases and J by 3 bases, with 9 bases of the junction left unmatched. The CDR3 length is 15 residues. CDR1 MDHEN and CDR2 SYDVKM come from the germline V gene. DNA of the CDR3: TGTGCCAGCAGGACAGCCCCGACAGGGGGCTACGAGCAGTACTTC. Protein sequence: CASRTAPTGGYEQYF.

The chain has TRBV6-1 and TRBJ2-1, with TRBD2 identical over 11 bases. The trim removed 10 bases at V and 6 bases at J, leaving 11 bases unmatched. CDR3 length equals 15 residues. Per germline, CDR1 MNHNS and CDR2 SASEGT. The CDR3 DNA reads TGTGCCACCCTGACCGGGACTAGCGGCCGCAATGAGCAGTTCTTC. Translating gives CATLTGTSGRNEQFF.

This clone was recorded once. In nucleotides, the CDR3 is TGTGCCAGCAGCCAAGCGGGGGGACAATACAATGAGCAGTTCTTC. This translates into CASSQAGGQYNEQFF. The chain links TRBV4-2 to TRBJ2-1; weak D call: TRBD2 (7 bases). The germline CDR1 and CDR2 sequences are LGHNA and YNFKEQ. There are 15 residues in the CDR3. V gave up 1 base and J gave up 4 bases, with 11 bases separating them.

This chain uses TRBV7-3 with TRBJ2-2; TRBD1 is a possible D gene (5 bases). The CDR3 runs 15 residues. Germline V gives CDR1 SGHTA, CDR2 FQGTGA. Trimming left V 6 bases short and J 4 bases short, with 15 bases between. The CDR3 sequence is CASREQAIGTGELFF. The CDR3 nucleotides are TGTGCCAGCAGGGAACAGGCTATTGGCACCGGGGAGCTGTTTTTT.

This chain uses TRBV6-1 with TRBJ1-5; D not certain. V lost 2 bases and J lost 5, with 13 bases in between. From germline, CDR1 is MNHNS and CDR2 SASEGT. This CDR3 comprises 15 residues. In nucleotides, the CDR3 is TGTGCCAGCAGTGAAAGGTTCGGCGGTGATCAGCCCCAGCATTTT. As protein: CASSERFGGDQPQHF.

The chain uses TRBV11-2 and TRBJ2-6; 8 positions agree with TRBD1. Trimming cost V 5 bases and J 10 bases; bases outside gene matches: 10. The germline gives CDR1 SGHAT, CDR2 FQNNGV. The CDR3 sequence is 15 residues long. The CDR3, as DNA: TGTGCCAGCAGCATAGGCGGGACAGGACCTAACGTCCTGACTTTC. Its protein is CASSIGGTGPNVLTF.

This chain connects TRBV5-4 to TRBJ1-1, with a tentative D call TRBD1 (6 bases). Between the trimmed V and J ends, which lost 6 bases and 0 bases, there was a span of 18 bases. The germline V gene encodes CDR1 SGHNT and CDR2 YYREEE (reference sequence). The CDR3 is 16 residues long. The CDR3 loop reads CASNGGGRGMNTEAFF. CDR3 DNA sequence: TGTGCCAGCAACGGCGGAGGGAGGGGGATGAACACTGAAGCTTTCTTT.

V is TRBV19 and J is TRBJ2-3, with 9 bases aligning to TRBD2. The length of the CDR3 is 15 residues. Germline CDR1 and CDR2: LNHDA and SQIVND (reference sequence). Trimming at V came to 4 bases and at J to 4 bases, leaving 6 bases not matched to a gene. The CDR3 nucleotides are TGTGCCAGTAGTAGGGCGGGGGGGCTCTCAGATACGCAGTATTTT. Its protein is CASSRAGGLSDTQYF.

V and J are TRBV19 and TRBJ1-2, with D possibly TRBD1 on 6 matching bases. Germline CDR1 reads LNHDA; CDR2 reads SQIVND (reference sequence). Trimming stripped 7 bases from V and 2 bases from J, with 17 bases between. The length of the CDR3 is 15 residues. The CDR3 protein is CASTTPGHPNYGYTF. As DNA, the CDR3 is TGTGCCAGTACCACGCCGGGACACCCCAACTATGGCTACACCTTC.

This clone has only a few counts. J is TRBJ1-3 and V is TRBV5-1; D remains unclear. Between the trimmed V and J ends, which lost 1 base and 1 base, there was a span of 6 bases. The CDR3 covers 14 residues. Germline loops: CDR1 SGHRS, CDR2 YFSETQ. The CDR3 bases are TGCGCCAGCAGCTTGACAGTATCTGGAAACACCATATATTTT. Protein sequence: CASSLTVSGNTIYF.

The chain couples TRBV5-1 to TRBJ2-7; 9 positions match TRBD1. The CDR3 spans 14 residues. Trimming removed 4 bases from V and 6 bases from J; junction bases left unmatched: 8. In germline, CDR1 is SGHRS, CDR2 YFSETQ. In DNA form, the CDR3 reads TGCGCCAGCAGCCCCCGGGACAGGGTAGGCGAGCAGTACTTC. This gives the protein CASSPRDRVGEQYF.

This clone was detected only once. The chain recombines TRBV9 with TRBJ1-2; 9 bases agree with TRBD1. Germline V CDR1 and CDR2: SGDLS, YYNGEE. This CDR3 contains 15 residues. V gave up 3 bases and J gave up 0 bases; unmatched junction bases: 3. Here the CDR3 reads CASSARQGANYGYTF. The DNA for the CDR3 is TGTGCCAGCAGCGCCCGACAGGGGGCTAACTATGGCTACACCTTC.

V and J are TRBV6-9 and TRBJ2-1; 9 bases align to TRBD2. CDR3 length equals 16 residues. After removal of 0 bases from V and 7 bases from J, the junction contained 7 bases not matched to a gene. CDR1 is MNHGY and CDR2 is SVAAGI in the germline V gene. The CDR3 coding sequence is TGTGCCAGCAGTTATTCGAGCCTAGCGGGGAAAAATGAGCAGTTCTTC. Its protein is CASSYSSLAGKNEQFF.